This TCR beta chain was recorded in a study of blood T cell repertoires in COVID-19. Study overall: Donors in the United States, Italy and Spain gave samples during acute or convalescent COVID-19. T cells, B-cell-depleted T cells, or PBMCs provided the cDNA or gDNA that served as material.

This CDR3 spans 15 amino acids. Germline V lookup: CDR1 SQVTM, CDR2 ANQGSEA. The V and J ends lost 4 bases and 0 bases respectively, with 13 bases between them. Repertoires were generated with immunoSEQ multiplex PCR, while TCRdb's copy carries only in-frame clones and drops some. The sample yields about 240,000 clones, around 88% seen once. The sequenced sample was PBMCs or T cells enriched from blood (not recorded which). The genes are TRBV29-1 and TRBJ1-3, with D maybe TRBD1 (5 bases). The source of this sequence is a woman aged 40 to 49 with acute COVID-19. CDR3 region: CSVAFRGDSGNTIYF. The CDR3 DNA reads as TGCAGCGTTGCGTTTAGGGGCGACTCTGGAAACACCATATATTTT.